The source of this T cell receptor (beta chain) is a study of shared clonotypes between healthy human individuals. Clones were read by immunoSEQ multiplex PCR, and TCRdb kept only the in-frame ones, dropping some. The sample includes about 600,000 clones, around 78% of them seen just once. The CDR3 sequence is 16 residues long. V gave up 2 bases and J gave up 1 base; unmatched junction bases: 5. Per germline, CDR1 MNHNS and CDR2 SASEGT. This clone was seen a handful of times. Sequencing was carried out using PBMCs. This clonotype was sampled from a woman aged 40 to 55 in good health. Some clones in this sample may be carry-over from other donors' samples. The chain carries TRBV6-1 and TRBJ2-3; 8 bases align to TRBD2. The CDR3 sequence: CASSERWRGGTDTQYF. The DNA of the CDR3 is TGTGCCAGCAGTGAACGTTGGCGGGGGGGCACAGATACGCAGTATTTT.